The sample holds many counts of the clone carrying this T cell receptor beta chain. Its specificity is not known. This CDR3 is built from 15 residues. CDR1 is SGHTA and CDR2 is FQGNSA in the germline V gene. V was pared by 5 bases and J by 0 bases, with 5 bases of the junction left unmatched. The sample belongs to a study of T cell repertoires in cytomegalovirus infection. Study at large: It can be stated that public TCR beta signatures indicated CMV infection as well as a matching HLA type.

TCRdb re-called the reads with MiXCR, one entry per CDR3 protein. This sample has some 300,000 distinct CDR3 sequences, with around 9.6% found just once. Study observations and caveats: Frequencies of public TCR beta families were cumulated, and this identified carriers of CMV plus the relevant HLA. The ex vivo response was dominated by HLA-C-restricted CMV-specific TCR beta clonotypes.

The receptor was isolated from a human donor in good health (CMV status not recorded). Some clones in this sample may be carry-over from other donors' samples. The chain links TRBV7-2 to TRBJ1-2, with 8 bases identical to TRBD1. Material: PBMCs. Here the CDR3 reads CASSLDRGSNYGYTF. CDR3 coding DNA: TGTGCCAGCAGCCTAGACAGGGGCTCTAACTATGGCTACACCTTC.